This T cell receptor beta chain is from a study of blood T cell repertoires in COVID-19. For the study at large: Samples representing acute and convalescent COVID-19 were sourced from the United States, Italy and Spain.

The CDR3 covers 15 residues. V lost 0 bases and J lost 6, with 13 bases in between. The germline V gene has CDR1 MRHNA and CDR2 SNTAGT. TCRdb keeps only in-frame clones here, not all; method: immunoSEQ multiplex PCR. This repertoire shows hundreds of thousands of clones, approximately 85% found once; its top ten account for more than 2%. Sequences were obtained from PBMCs or T cells enriched from blood (not recorded which). The chain links TRBV6-4 to TRBJ2-3; a weak D match, TRBD2 (5 bases). This receptor was obtained from a young man who had recovered from COVID-19. CDR3 DNA: TGTGCCAGCAGTGACTCGAACTTAGCGTCTGATACGCAGTATTTT. Its translation: CASSDSNLASDTQYF.